This T cell receptor beta chain was identified during a study of regulatory T cells in long-lasting Graves disease. This clonotype was seen at least ten times. To make TCR beta libraries, researchers used iRepertoire HTBI primers and Arm-PCR of CDR3 regions. MiXCR was run by TCRdb on the multiplex PCR reads, yielding one entry per CDR3 protein. Found here are some 400,000 distinct CDR3 sequences, about 15% of them singletons; the top ten hold 15% to 20%. V shed 4 bases and J 6 bases; nucleotides not matched to a gene: 12. The V gene's germline CDR1 is SGHRS and CDR2 YFSETQ. This CDR3 region has 16 residues. Noted time point: newly diagnosed GD, antithyroid drugs for less than 3 months. There was RNA extracted from PBMCs, and the TCR library was made from it. This sample also appeared in a second study, on T cells in Graves' hyperthyroidism and ophthalmopathy. Turning to that study: The definition of stable Graves' hyperthyroidism was no ophthalmopathy progression within 18 months. Exclusion of patients followed from uncontrolled infection, other autoimmune disease, pregnancy or lactation. In the first-round RT-PCR of the TCR CDR3, the HTBI primer set was used. Model-based prediction identified ophthalmopathy a median about 6 months prior to its onset.

The specimen was peripheral blood mononuclear cells (PBMCs), collected at new diagnosis, from a patient treated with antithyroid drugs. V gene TRBV5-1 combines with J gene TRBJ2-1; TRBD2 matches at 8 bases. The TCR originated in a woman aged 25-40 years with Graves disease. CDR3 sequence: CASSPGRTGRGNEQFF. The CDR3 bases are TGCGCCAGCAGCCCTGGACGTACCGGGAGGGGCAATGAGCAGTTCTTC.